Listed here is a single T cell receptor (beta chain). The data are from a study of OX40 agonist ivuxolimab in advanced cancers. Study context: The patients' treatment was ivuxolimab, an agonistic anti-OX40 (CD134) antibody.

The trim removed 4 bases at V and 4 bases at J, leaving 4 bases unmatched. The germline gives CDR1 SGHTA, CDR2 FQGTGA. The CDR3 spans 15 residues. Autoimmune disease history or systemic immunosuppression disqualified patients. This table comes from immunoSEQ multiplex PCR, and its TCRdb copy is limited to in-frame clones, with some not included. The table includes about 73,000 clones, approximately 90% detected once. The receptor was isolated from an adult with an advanced solid tumor such as melanoma, head and neck, liver or kidney cancer. The sample was CD4+ or CD8+ T cells sorted from blood, taken in a trial of the OX40 agonist ivuxolimab. The chain has TRBV7-3 and TRBJ2-1, with TRBD1 matching over 10 bases. The CDR3: CASSSDRGGYNEQFF. CDR3 DNA sequence: TGTGCCAGCAGCTCGGACAGGGGGGGTTACAATGAGCAGTTCTTC.